A selection of T cell receptor beta chains follows, all from one sample in a study of T cells after yellow fever vaccination. TCRdb used MiXCR to reprocess the 5' RACE reads, holding one entry per CDR3 protein. Of under 700,000 distinct CDR3 sequences listed, 17% are singletons. Sample: PBMCs, taken 4 to 5 days after the first yellow fever vaccination. The receptors originated from a man aged 18 to 30 who received the YFV17D yellow fever vaccine. Each CDR3 is given with its conserved first and last residue. D genes are given only for firm matches. Expanded clones are given a class, and other clones once, few, many or no size at all.

D gene: NA
J gene: TRBJ1-6
clone size: NA
V gene: TRBV5-6
CDR3 protein: CASSLDPRNNSPLHF
CDR3 DNA: TGTGCCAGCAGCTTGGATCCAAGGAACAATTCACCCCTCCACTTT

D gene: TRBD2
J gene: TRBJ2-2
clone size: few
V gene: TRBV29-1
CDR3 protein: CSVLLAGAEWVTGELFF
CDR3 DNA: TGCAGCGTTTTACTAGCGGGGGCAGAGTGGGTCACCGGGGAGCTGTTTTTT

D gene: NA
J gene: TRBJ2-7
clone size: few
V gene: TRBV7-9
CDR3 protein: CASSAAGQGYSYEQYF
CDR3 DNA: TGTGCCAGCAGCGCGGCCGGGCAGGGGTATAGCTACGAGCAGTACTTC

D gene: TRBD1
J gene: TRBJ2-1
clone size: few
V gene: TRBV6-1
CDR3 protein: CASRTGGFDEQFF
CDR3 DNA: TGTGCCAGCAGAACAGGGGGATTCGATGAGCAGTTCTTC

D gene: NA
J gene: TRBJ2-5
clone size: few
V gene: TRBV25-1
CDR3 protein: CASSEKGGIETQYF
CDR3 DNA: TGTGCCAGCAGTGAAAAGGGGGGGATCGAGACCCAGTACTTC

D gene: TRBD1
J gene: TRBJ2-2
clone size: few
V gene: TRBV27
CDR3 protein: CASRQGVGTGELFF
CDR3 DNA: TGTGCCAGTAGACAGGGCGTGGGTACCGGGGAGCTGTTTTTT

D gene: NA
J gene: TRBJ1-5
clone size: NA
V gene: TRBV20-1
CDR3 protein: CSARLLNQPQHF
CDR3 DNA: TGCAGTGCTAGATTGCTGAATCAGCCCCAGCATTTT

D gene: TRBD1
J gene: TRBJ1-3
clone size: few
V gene: TRBV7-8
CDR3 protein: CASSAQGRGNTIYF
CDR3 DNA: TGTGCCAGCAGCGCACAGGGGAGAGGAAACACCATATATTTT

D gene: TRBD2
J gene: TRBJ2-1
clone size: NA
V gene: TRBV5-1
CDR3 protein: CASSLSSGEYNEQFF
CDR3 DNA: TGCGCCAGCAGCTTGTCTAGCGGGGAATACAATGAGCAGTTCTTC

D gene: TRBD2
J gene: TRBJ2-1
clone size: NA
V gene: TRBV24-1
CDR3 protein: CATSGEGSDEQFF
CDR3 DNA: TGTGCCACCAGTGGGGAGGGGTCAGATGAGCAGTTCTTC

D gene: NA
J gene: TRBJ2-3
clone size: NA
V gene: TRBV29-1
CDR3 protein: CSVDPRRADTQYF
CDR3 DNA: TGCAGCGTTGATCCCCGGAGGGCAGATACGCAGTATTTT

D gene: TRBD1
J gene: TRBJ1-5
clone size: NA
V gene: TRBV6-2/TRBV6-3
CDR3 protein: CASRRQGADNQPQHF
CDR3 DNA: TGTGCCAGCCGTAGACAGGGGGCGGACAATCAGCCCCAGCATTTT

D gene: NA
J gene: TRBJ2-2
clone size: few
V gene: TRBV6-2/TRBV6-3
CDR3 protein: CASSKLGVRGELFF
CDR3 DNA: TGTGCCAGCAGTAAACTTGGGGTCCGCGGGGAGCTGTTTTTT

D gene: NA
J gene: TRBJ1-2
clone size: few
V gene: TRBV6-5
CDR3 protein: CASSYSTFPPTF
CDR3 DNA: TGTGCCAGCAGTTACTCGACCTTCCCCCCCACCTTC

D gene: TRBD2
J gene: TRBJ2-3
clone size: NA
V gene: TRBV27
CDR3 protein: CASSCLRLAGSTDTQYF
CDR3 DNA: TGTGCCAGCAGTTGCCTCAGACTAGCGGGTAGCACAGATACGCAGTATTTT

D gene: NA
J gene: TRBJ1-2
clone size: few
V gene: TRBV28
CDR3 protein: CASSLTQPAVPYTF
CDR3 DNA: TGTGCCAGCAGTTTAACGCAGCCCGCTGTCCCTTACACCTTC